One T cell receptor (beta chain) is described in this entry. Trimming cost V 3 bases and J 0 bases, with 11 bases left between them. The germline gives CDR1 KGHSH, CDR2 LQKENI. CDR3 length equals 15 residues. Sorted populations all exceeded 98% purity. The entirety of the isolated RNA underwent reverse transcription, so expressed TCRB transcripts were sequenced. Profiling relied on immunoSEQ multiplex PCR, and the TCRdb table lists in-frame clones only, not all of them. This sample has 430,000 or so clones, with about an eighth found just once. The data originate from a study of beta chain features in type 1 diabetes. Study as a whole: Sorted cells numbering 95 million to 110 million were examined across all samples.

Sequencing input: naive CD4+ T cells from blood. This TCR came from a woman between 18 and 30 years old in good health. This chain links TRBV18 with TRBJ1-1, with unresolved D. CDR3 nucleotide sequence: TGTGCCAGCTCACCGGAGGCAGCCTTGAACACTGAAGCTTTCTTT. It yields the protein CASSPEAALNTEAFF.